The 2 T cell receptor beta chains below all came from one sample that was sequenced in a study of shared clonotypes between healthy human individuals. This table comes from immunoSEQ multiplex PCR, and its TCRdb copy is limited to in-frame clones, with some not included. The sample includes 1.4 million to 1.5 million clones, 96% seen only once; the top ten take approximately 1.2%. Sequenced material: naive CD4+ T cells sorted from blood. The subset denotes: CD45RA+ positively selected. These receptors came from a man aged 25 to 40 in good health.

This chain links TRBV5-5 with TRBJ1-5, with a weak D call TRBD1 (6 bases). V lost 2 bases and J 4 bases, leaving 19 bases between the germline ends. From germline, CDR1 is SGHKS and CDR2 YYEKEE (reference sequence). The CDR3 sequence is 17 residues long. CDR3 protein: CASSFGGGGLLNQPQHF. The CDR3 nucleotides read TGTGCCAGCAGCTTTGGTGGAGGGGGGCTCCTTAATCAGCCCCAGCATTTT.

The gene calls are TRBV7-8 and TRBJ2-2, with TRBD2 matching over 11 bases. CDR1 is SGHVS, CDR2 FQNEAQ, per germline. This CDR3 region has 16 residues. The V gene end was trimmed by 5 bases and the J gene end by 3 bases; junction bases not matched to a gene: 5. This CDR3 is CASSGTGLADTGELFF. The CDR3 nucleotides are TGTGCCAGCAGCGGAACGGGACTAGCGGACACCGGGGAGCTGTTTTTT.